The clone carrying this TCR beta chain was observed at least ten times. No antigen is known for it. The record originates from a study of CD8+CD57+ T cells in acquired aplastic anemia. Looked up from germline, CDR1 is SGHTA and CDR2 is FQGNSA. The ends lost 0 bases at V and 2 bases at J; junction bases unmatched: 7. The CDR3 has 17 amino acids. Findings and caveats of the study: Patients and controls were not found to differ significantly in CD8+ Simpson's diversity.

Genomic DNA templated the TCR beta VDJ and CDR3 profiling. TCRdb analysed the reads with MiXCR anew, one entry per CDR3 protein. This table holds about 210,000 distinct CDR3 sequences, almost 35% found once. This receptor was taken from a human donor in good health, serving as a control. Sequencing was done on a sample of sorted CD4+, CD8+, or CD8+CD57+ T cells (not recorded which) from PBMCs. The chain has TRBV7-2 and TRBJ1-2, with 9 bases that match TRBD1. CDR3 bases: TGTGCCAGCAGCTTAGCGTCCTACAGGGGGCGGAACTATGGCTACACCTTC. It codes for CASSLASYRGRNYGYTF. The full variable domain, in which reference TRBV7-2 and TRBJ1-2 provide the parts outside the CDR3, is GAGVSQSPSNKVTEKGKDVELRCDPISGHTALYWYRQSLGQGLEFLIYFQGNSAPDKSGLPSDRFSAERTGGSVSTLTIQRTQQEDSAVYLCASSLASYRGRNYGYTFGSGTRLTVV.